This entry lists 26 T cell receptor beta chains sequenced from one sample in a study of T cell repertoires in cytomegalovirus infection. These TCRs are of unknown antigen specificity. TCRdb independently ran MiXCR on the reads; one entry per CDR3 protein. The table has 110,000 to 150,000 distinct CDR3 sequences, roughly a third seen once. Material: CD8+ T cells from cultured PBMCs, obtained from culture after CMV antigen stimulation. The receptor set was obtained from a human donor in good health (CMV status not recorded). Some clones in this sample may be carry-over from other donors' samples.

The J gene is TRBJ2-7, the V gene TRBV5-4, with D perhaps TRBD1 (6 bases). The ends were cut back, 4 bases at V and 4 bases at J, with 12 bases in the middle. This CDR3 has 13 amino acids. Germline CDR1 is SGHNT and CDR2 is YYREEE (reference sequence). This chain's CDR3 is CASSHRTGYEQYF. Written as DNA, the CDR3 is TGTGCCAGCAGCCACCGAACAGGGTACGAGCAGTACTTC.

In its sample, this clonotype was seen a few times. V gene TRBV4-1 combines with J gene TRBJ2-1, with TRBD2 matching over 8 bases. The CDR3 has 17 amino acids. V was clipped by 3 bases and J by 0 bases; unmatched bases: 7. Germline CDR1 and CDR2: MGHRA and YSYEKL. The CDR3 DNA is TGCGCCAGCAGCCACCCCCGCGGGGGGAGCTCCTACAATGAGCAGTTCTTC. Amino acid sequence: CASSHPRGGSSYNEQFF.

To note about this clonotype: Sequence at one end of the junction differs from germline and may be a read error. DNA of the CDR3: TGTGCCAGCAGTTTAACAGGGAGGAACTATGGCTACGCCTTC. Translation: CASSLTGRNYGYAF. This rearrangement joins TRBV27 to TRBJ1-2; possible D gene TRBD1, 6 bases. This CDR3 comprises 14 residues. Germline-derived CDR1 and CDR2 are MNHEY and SMNVEV (reference sequence).

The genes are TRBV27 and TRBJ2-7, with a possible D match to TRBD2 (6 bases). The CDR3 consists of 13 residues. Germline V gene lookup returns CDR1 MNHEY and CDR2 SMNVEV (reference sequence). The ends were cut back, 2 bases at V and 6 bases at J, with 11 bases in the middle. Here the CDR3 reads CASSLGGASEQYF. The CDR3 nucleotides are TGTGCCAGCAGTTTAGGAGGGGCCTCCGAGCAGTACTTC.

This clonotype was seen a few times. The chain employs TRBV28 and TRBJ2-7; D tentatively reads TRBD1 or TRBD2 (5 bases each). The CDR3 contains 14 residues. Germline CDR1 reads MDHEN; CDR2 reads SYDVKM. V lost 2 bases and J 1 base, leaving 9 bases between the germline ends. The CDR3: CASSLGGSSYEQYF. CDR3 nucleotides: TGTGCCAGCAGTTTAGGGGGTAGTTCCTACGAGCAGTACTTC.

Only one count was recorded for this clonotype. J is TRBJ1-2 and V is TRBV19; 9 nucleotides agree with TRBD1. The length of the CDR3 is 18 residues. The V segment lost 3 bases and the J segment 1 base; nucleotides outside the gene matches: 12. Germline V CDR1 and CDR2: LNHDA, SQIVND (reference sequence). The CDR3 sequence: CASSILPGQGHFNYGYTF. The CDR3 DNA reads TGTGCCAGTAGTATCTTACCGGGACAGGGCCATTTTAACTATGGCTACACCTTC.

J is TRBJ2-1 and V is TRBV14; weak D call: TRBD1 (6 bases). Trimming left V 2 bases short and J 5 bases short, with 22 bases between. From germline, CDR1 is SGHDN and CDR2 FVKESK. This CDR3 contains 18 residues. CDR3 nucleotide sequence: TGTGCCAGCAGCCAAAGGGGGTCGATTGTGGGGACGCACAATGAGCAGTTCTTC. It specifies CASSQRGSIVGTHNEQFF. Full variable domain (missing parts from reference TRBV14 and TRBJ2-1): EAGVTQFPSHSVIEKGQTVTLRCDPISGHDNLYWYRRVMGKEIKFLLHFVKESKQDESGMPNNRFLAERTGGTYSTLKVQPAELEDSGVYFCASSQRGSIVGTHNEQFFGPGTRLTVL.

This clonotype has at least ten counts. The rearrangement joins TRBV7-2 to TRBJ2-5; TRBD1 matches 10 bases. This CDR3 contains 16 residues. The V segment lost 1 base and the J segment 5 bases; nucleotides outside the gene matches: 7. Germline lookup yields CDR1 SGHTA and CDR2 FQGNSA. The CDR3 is CASSLDPTGGLETQYF. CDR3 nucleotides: TGTGCCAGCAGCTTAGACCCGACAGGGGGCTTGGAGACCCAGTACTTC.

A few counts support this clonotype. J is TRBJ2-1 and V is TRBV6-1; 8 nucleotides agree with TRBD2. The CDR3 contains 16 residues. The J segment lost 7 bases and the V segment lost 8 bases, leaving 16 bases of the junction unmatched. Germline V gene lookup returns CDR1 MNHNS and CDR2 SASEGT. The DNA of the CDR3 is TGTGCCAGCTCCCTTCAGCCCCCGGGGGGGGGGAATGAGCAGTTCTTC. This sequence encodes CASSLQPPGGGNEQFF.

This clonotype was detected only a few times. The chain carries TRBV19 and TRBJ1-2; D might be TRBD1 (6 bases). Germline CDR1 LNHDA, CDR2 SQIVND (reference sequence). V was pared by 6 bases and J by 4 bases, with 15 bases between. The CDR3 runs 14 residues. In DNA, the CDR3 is TGTGCCAGTAGCATGATCGGACAGTCCTATGGCTACACCTTC. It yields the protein CASSMIGQSYGYTF.

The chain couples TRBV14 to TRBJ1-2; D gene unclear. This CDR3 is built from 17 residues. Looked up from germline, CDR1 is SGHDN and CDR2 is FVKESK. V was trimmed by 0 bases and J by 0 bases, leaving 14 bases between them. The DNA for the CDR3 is TGTGCCAGCAGCCAAGAAGGCCCCTTGGAAGCTAACTATGGCTACACCTTC. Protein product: CASSQEGPLEANYGYTF. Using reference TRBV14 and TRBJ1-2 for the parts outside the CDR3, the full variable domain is EAGVTQFPSHSVIEKGQTVTLRCDPISGHDNLYWYRRVMGKEIKFLLHFVKESKQDESGMPNNRFLAERTGGTYSTLKVQPAELEDSGVYFCASSQEGPLEANYGYTFGSGTRLTVV.

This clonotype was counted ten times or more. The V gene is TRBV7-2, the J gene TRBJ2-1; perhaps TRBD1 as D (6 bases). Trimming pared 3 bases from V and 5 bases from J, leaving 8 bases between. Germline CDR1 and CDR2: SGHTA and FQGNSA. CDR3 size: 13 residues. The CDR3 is CASSLNRDNEQFF. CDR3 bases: TGTGCCAGCAGCTTGAACAGGGACAATGAGCAGTTCTTC.

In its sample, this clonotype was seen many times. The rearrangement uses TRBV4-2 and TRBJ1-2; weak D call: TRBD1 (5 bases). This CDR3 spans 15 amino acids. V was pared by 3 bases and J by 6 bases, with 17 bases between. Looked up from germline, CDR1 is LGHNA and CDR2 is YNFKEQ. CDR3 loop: CASSHKQIGAHGYTF. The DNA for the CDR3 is TGTGCCAGCAGCCACAAGCAGATAGGGGCGCATGGCTACACCTTC.

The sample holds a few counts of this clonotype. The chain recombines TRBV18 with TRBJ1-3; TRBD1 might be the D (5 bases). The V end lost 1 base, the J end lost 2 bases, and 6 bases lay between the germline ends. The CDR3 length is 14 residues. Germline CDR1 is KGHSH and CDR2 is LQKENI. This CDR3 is CASSPRRAGNTIYF. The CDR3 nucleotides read TGTGCCAGCTCACCACGCAGGGCTGGAAACACCATATATTTT.

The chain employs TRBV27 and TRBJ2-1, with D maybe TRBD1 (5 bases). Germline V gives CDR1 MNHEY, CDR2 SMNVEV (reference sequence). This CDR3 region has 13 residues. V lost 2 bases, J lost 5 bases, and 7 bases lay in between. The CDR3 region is CASSLNRNNEQFF. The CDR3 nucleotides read TGTGCCAGCAGTTTAAACAGGAACAATGAGCAGTTCTTC.

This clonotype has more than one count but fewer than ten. The CDR3 nucleotides are TGCAGTGCTAGGGGGTCTAGCGGGGGAGAAATCCAAGAGACCCAGTACTTC. The encoded protein is CSARGSSGGEIQETQYF. This sequence joins TRBV20-1 and TRBJ2-5, with 10 bases identical to TRBD2. Germline trimming cut 3 bases from V and 1 base from J; bases unmatched to any gene: 11. This CDR3 is 17 amino acids long. CDR1 is DFQATT and CDR2 is SNEGSKA in the germline V gene (reference sequence).

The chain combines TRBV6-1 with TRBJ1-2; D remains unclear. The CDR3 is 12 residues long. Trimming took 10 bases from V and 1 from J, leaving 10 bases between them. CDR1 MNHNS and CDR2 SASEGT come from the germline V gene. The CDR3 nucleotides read TGTGCCACAGGAGAATTTAACTATGGCTACACCTTC. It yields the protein CATGEFNYGYTF.

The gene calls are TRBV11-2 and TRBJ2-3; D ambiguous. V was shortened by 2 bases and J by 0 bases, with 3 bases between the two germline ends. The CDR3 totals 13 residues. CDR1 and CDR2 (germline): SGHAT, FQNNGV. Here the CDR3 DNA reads TGTGCCAGCAGCTTATGGAGCACAGATACGCAGTATTTT. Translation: CASSLWSTDTQYF.

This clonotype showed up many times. The DNA of the CDR3 is TGTGCCAGCAGTTTACCCAGCACAGATACGCAGTATTTT. Translating gives CASSLPSTDTQYF. The chain uses TRBV28 and TRBJ2-3, with no clear D. V was clipped by 2 bases and J by 0 bases, with 3 bases between them. Germline CDR1 is MDHEN and CDR2 is SYDVKM. This CDR3 is 13 amino acids long.

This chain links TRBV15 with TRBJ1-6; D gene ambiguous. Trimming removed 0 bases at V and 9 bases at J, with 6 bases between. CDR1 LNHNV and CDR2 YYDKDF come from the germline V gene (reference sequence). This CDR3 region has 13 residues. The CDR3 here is CATSRDSGSPLHF. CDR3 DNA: TGTGCCACCAGCAGAGATTCAGGTTCACCCCTCCACTTT.

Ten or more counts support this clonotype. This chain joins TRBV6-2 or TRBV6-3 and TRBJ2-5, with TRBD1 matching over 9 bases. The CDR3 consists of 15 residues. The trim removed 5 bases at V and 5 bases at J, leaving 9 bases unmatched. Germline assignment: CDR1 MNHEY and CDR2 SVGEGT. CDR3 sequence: CASSDLQGAGETQYF. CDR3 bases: TGTGCCAGCAGTGACTTACAGGGGGCCGGGGAGACCCAGTACTTC.

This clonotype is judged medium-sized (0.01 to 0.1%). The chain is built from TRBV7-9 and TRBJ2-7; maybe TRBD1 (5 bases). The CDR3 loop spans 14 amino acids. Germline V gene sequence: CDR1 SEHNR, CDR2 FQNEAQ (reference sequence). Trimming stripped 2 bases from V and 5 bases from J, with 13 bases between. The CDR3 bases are TGTGCCAGCAGCTTACACAGGCCTGGGGACGAGCAGTACTTC. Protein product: CASSLHRPGDEQYF.

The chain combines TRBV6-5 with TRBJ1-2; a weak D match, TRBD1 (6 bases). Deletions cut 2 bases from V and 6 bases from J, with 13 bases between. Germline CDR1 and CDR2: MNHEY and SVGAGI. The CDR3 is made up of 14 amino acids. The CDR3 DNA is TGTGCCAGCAGTTACAGAGCAGGGGCGGATGGCTACACCTTC. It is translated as CASSYRAGADGYTF.

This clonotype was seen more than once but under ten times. The CDR3 bases are TGTGCCAGCAGTGACGACGGGGAAGATACGCAGTATTTT. Translating gives CASSDDGEDTQYF. The J gene is TRBJ2-3, the V gene TRBV25-1, with a possible D match to TRBD2 (5 bases). V was clipped by 3 bases and J by 5 bases, with 9 bases between them. CDR3 length equals 13 residues. CDR1 and CDR2 (germline): MGHDK, SYGVNS.

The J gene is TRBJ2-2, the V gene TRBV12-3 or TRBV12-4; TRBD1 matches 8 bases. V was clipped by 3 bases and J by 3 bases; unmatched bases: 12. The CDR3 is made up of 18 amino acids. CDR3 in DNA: TGTGCCAGCAGTTTCCTGGACAGGGAACTGCTGTACACCGGGGAGCTGTTTTTT. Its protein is CASSFLDRELLYTGELFF.

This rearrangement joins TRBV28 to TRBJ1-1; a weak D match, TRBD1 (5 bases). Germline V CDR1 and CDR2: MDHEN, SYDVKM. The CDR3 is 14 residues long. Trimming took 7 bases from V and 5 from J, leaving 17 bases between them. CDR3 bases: TGTGCCAGCACCTCACTGGGGGGAAGAACTGAAGCTTTCTTT. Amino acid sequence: CASTSLGGRTEAFF.